This entry features one TCR beta chain sequence. As yet, its antigen is unknown. Clones were sequenced by immunoSEQ multiplex PCR, and TCRdb holds only the in-frame ones, with some missing. The table includes around 3,000 clones, approximately 88% detected once. This specimen comes from a study of radiotherapy plus CTLA-4 blockade in lung cancer. Regarding the study as a whole: Once radiotherapy plus ipilimumab had been given, TCR clones derived from tumor expanded in blood.

V lost 0 bases and J 6 bases, leaving 12 bases between the germline ends. This CDR3 contains 16 residues. Germline CDR1 LGHNA, CDR2 YSLEER. This TCR derives from a human donor with non-small cell lung cancer that progressed on radiotherapy plus ipilimumab. V gene TRBV4-3 combines with J gene TRBJ1-6; D perhaps matches TRBD1 (5 bases). Specimen: tumor tissue, collected from a patient treated with radiotherapy plus ipilimumab. In DNA form, the CDR3 reads TGCGCCAGCAGCCAAGATTTGCAGGGTGGTAATTCACCCCTCCACTTT. This gives the protein CASSQDLQGGNSPLHF.